These 6 T cell receptor beta chains were all obtained from the same sample, sequenced in a study of T cells in Graves' hyperthyroidism and ophthalmopathy. The CDR3 regions of TCR beta were amplified from RNA transcripts. The primer set for the first-round RT-PCR of the TCR CDR3 was HTBI. A single record per CDR3 protein comes from TCRdb applying MiXCR to the multiplex PCR reads. The top ten clones hold around a fifth of a sample with about 570,000 distinct CDR3 sequences, 46% of them seen once. Material: peripheral blood or thyroid tissue (not recorded which). These receptor sequences come from an adult woman with Graves' disease, either hyperthyroidism or ophthalmopathy (not recorded which).

This clonotype was picked up a small number of times. The rearrangement links TRBV30 to TRBJ1-5; D gene unclear. The CDR3 contains 13 residues. CDR1 and CDR2 (germline): GTSNPN, SVGIG (reference sequence). The ends were cut back, 2 bases at V and 4 bases at J, with 9 bases in the middle. This chain's CDR3 is CAWSQTRNQPQHF. The CDR3 coding sequence is TGTGCCTGGAGTCAGACACGGAATCAGCCCCAGCATTTT.

The V and J genes are TRBV24-1 and TRBJ1-2, with D possibly being TRBD1 (5 bases). The CDR3 loop spans 14 amino acids. The V gene lost 3 bases and the J gene lost 7 bases, with 14 bases spanning the gap. CDR1 KGHDR and CDR2 SFDVKD come from the germline V gene. The DNA for the CDR3 is TGTGCCACCAGTGATCGGACAACCAGGGCTGGCTACACCTTC. It specifies CATSDRTTRAGYTF.

V is TRBV27 and J is TRBJ1-5, with D uncertain. This CDR3 spans 16 amino acids. Trimming left V 2 bases short and J 0 bases short, with 11 bases between. Germline assignment: CDR1 MNHEY and CDR2 SMNVEV (reference sequence). As DNA, the CDR3 is TGTGCCAGCAGTTTACGGGGAGACTATAGCAATCAGCCCCAGCATTTT. Translated, it gives CASSLRGDYSNQPQHF.

V and J are TRBV29-1 and TRBJ1-2; no clear D gene. The CDR3 has 13 residues. The ends were cut back, 5 bases at V and 4 bases at J, with 14 bases in the middle. Germline CDR1 reads SQVTM; CDR2 reads ANQGSEA. CDR3 in DNA: TGCAGCGTTAACGCCCCCTCCGTCTATGGCTACACCTTC. Its protein is CSVNAPSVYGYTF.

This clonotype was detected many times. The chain has TRBV7-9 and TRBJ1-2; no definite D call. Germline CDR1 reads SEHNR; CDR2 reads FQNEAQ (reference sequence). Trimming stripped 1 base from V and 9 bases from J, with 9 bases between. CDR3 size: 12 residues. CDR3 amino acids: CASSLVYPRYTF. The DNA for the CDR3 is TGTGCCAGCAGCTTAGTATACCCCCGCTACACCTTC.

The sample holds many counts of this clonotype. CDR3 residues: CASRNLQGGNQPQHF. Here the CDR3 DNA reads TGTGCCAGTAGGAACCTACAGGGGGGGAATCAGCCCCAGCATTTT. This sequence joins TRBV19 and TRBJ1-5; TRBD1 matches 8 bases. The germline V gene has CDR1 LNHDA and CDR2 SQIVND (reference sequence). V gave up 6 bases and J gave up 4 bases; unmatched junction bases: 8. CDR3 length equals 15 residues.